Here is one T cell receptor beta chain with its context. What it recognizes is unknown. The study ran its PCR with 60 Vbeta and 13 Jbeta primers. Assay used: immunoSEQ multiplex PCR; TCRdb lists only in-frame clones, some missing. The sample includes under 300,000 clones, approximately 85% of them seen just once. The data originate from a study of cytomegalovirus exposure and HLA in healthy donors. Overall study context: Some 85 million unique TCRs, all from HLA-typed donors, were included in an early release of the data.

Findings of the study overall: A later analysis reported that several of the most significant clusters appeared to be linked to common viral pathogens, among them Epstein-Barr virus. A list of roughly 160 TCR beta chains associated with cytomegalovirus was given.

The CDR3 contains 15 residues. The ends were cut back, 5 bases at V and 0 bases at J, with 11 bases in the middle. Germline V gene data show CDR1 as SGHTA and CDR2 as FQGNSA. This TCR came from a woman in her forties in good health and CMV-seropositive. The chain is built from TRBV7-2 and TRBJ2-1; D is uncertain. Material for sequencing was PBMCs. Here the CDR3 reads CASSPRQHSYNEQFF. CDR3 nucleotide sequence: TGTGCCAGCAGCCCGCGACAACACTCCTACAATGAGCAGTTCTTC.